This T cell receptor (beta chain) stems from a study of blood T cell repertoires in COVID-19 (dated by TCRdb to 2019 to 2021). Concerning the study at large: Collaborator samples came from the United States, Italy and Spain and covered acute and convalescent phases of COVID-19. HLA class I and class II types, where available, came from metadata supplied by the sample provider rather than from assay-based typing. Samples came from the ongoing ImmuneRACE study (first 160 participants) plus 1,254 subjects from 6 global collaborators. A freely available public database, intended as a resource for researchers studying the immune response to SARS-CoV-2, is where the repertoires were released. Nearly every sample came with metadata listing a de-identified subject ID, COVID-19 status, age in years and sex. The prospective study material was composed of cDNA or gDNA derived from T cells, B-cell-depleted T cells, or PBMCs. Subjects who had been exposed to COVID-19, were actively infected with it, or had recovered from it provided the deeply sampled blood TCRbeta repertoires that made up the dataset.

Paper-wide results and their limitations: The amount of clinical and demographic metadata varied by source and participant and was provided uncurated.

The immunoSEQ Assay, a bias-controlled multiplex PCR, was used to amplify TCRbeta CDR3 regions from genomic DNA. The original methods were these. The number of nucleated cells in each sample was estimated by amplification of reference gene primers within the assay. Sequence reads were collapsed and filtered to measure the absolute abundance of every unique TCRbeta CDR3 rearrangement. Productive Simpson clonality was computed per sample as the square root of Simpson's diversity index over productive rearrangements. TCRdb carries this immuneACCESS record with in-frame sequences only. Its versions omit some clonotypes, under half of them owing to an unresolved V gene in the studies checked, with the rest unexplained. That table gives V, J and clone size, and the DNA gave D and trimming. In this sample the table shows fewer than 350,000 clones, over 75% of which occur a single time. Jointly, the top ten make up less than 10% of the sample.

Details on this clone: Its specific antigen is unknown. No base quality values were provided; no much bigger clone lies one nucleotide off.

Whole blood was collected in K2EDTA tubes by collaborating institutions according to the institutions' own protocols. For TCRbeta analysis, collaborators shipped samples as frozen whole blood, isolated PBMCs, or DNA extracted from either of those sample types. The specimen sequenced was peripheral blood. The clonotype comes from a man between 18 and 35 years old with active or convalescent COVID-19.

Here is the DNA: TGTGCCAGCAGCCCGGTCTTTCGGGGAGGAGAGACCCAGTACTTC. Protein translation: CASSPVFRGGETQYF. In this chain, TRBV7-8 is recombined with TRBJ2-5; the best D guess is TRBD2, with 6 bases matching. V gives up 5 bases and J gives up 4 bases, and the segment between their germline ends measures 17 bases. CDR1 and CDR2 are drawn from the germline V gene: SGHVS, FQNEAQ. The CDR3 contains 15 residues, cysteine and phenylalanine counted. The DNA shown is the 45-base CDR3, in frame from base 1. Where the CDR3 stops, the reference TRBV7-8 and TRBJ2-5 genes take over; the full variable domain is GAGVSQSPRYKVAKRGQDVALRCDPISGHVSLFWYQQALGQGPEFLTYFQNEAQLDKSGLPSDRFFAERPEGSVSTLKIQRTQQEDSAVYLCASSPVFRGGETQYFGPGTRLLVL.